These T cell receptor beta chains were read from a single sample in a study of response to subunit inactivated influenza vaccine. TCRdb called the RT-PCR reads again in MiXCR, with one record for every CDR3 protein. The sample shows almost 250,000 distinct CDR3 sequences, more than 9% of them seen only once. The sample here was non-naive T cells sorted from PBMCs, taken roughly 15 days before vaccination. The receptors originated from a man between 45 and 60 years old who received an inactivated influenza vaccine. Each CDR3 is given with its conserved first and last residue. D genes are given only for firm matches. Rows may omit the clone size; those that give it use once, few, many or a size class.

clone_size: -; v_call: TRBV25-1; j_call: TRBJ1-2; d_call: -; cdr3_aa: CASSYKGGYGYTF; cdr3_nt: TGTGCCAGCAGTTATAAGGGGGGCTATGGCTACACCTTC
clone_size: -; v_call: TRBV12-3/TRBV12-4; j_call: TRBJ2-2; d_call: -; cdr3_aa: CASRPPLGPITGELFF; cdr3_nt: TGTGCCAGCAGGCCTCCCTTAGGGCCCATCACCGGGGAGCTGTTTTTT
clone_size: many; v_call: TRBV28; j_call: TRBJ1-4; d_call: -; cdr3_aa: CASTPVGSVGLFF; cdr3_nt: TGTGCCAGCACCCCGGTTGGGTCCGTGGGACTGTTTTTT
clone_size: few; v_call: TRBV28; j_call: TRBJ2-5; d_call: TRBD2; cdr3_aa: CASSPRLAGGSETQYF; cdr3_nt: TGTGCCAGCAGTCCCCGACTAGCGGGAGGGTCGGAGACCCAGTACTTC
clone_size: few; v_call: TRBV28; j_call: TRBJ1-2; d_call: -; cdr3_aa: CASSTSANYGYTF; cdr3_nt: TGTGCCAGCAGCACCTCAGCCAACTATGGCTACACCTTC
clone_size: few; v_call: TRBV3-1; j_call: TRBJ2-2; d_call: -; cdr3_aa: CASSQEFSGVPGELFF; cdr3_nt: TGTGCCAGCAGCCAAGAATTTTCAGGGGTCCCCGGGGAGCTGTTTTTT
clone_size: few; v_call: TRBV5-1; j_call: TRBJ2-6; d_call: -; cdr3_aa: CASSKLLRGGSGANVLTF; cdr3_nt: TGCGCCAGCAGCAAACTGCTTCGGGGAGGCTCTGGGGCCAACGTCCTGACTTTC
clone_size: -; v_call: TRBV5-1; j_call: TRBJ2-7; d_call: TRBD2; cdr3_aa: CASSPGGGHYEQYF; cdr3_nt: TGCGCCAGCAGCCCGGGCGGGGGGCACTACGAGCAGTACTTC
clone_size: -; v_call: TRBV30; j_call: TRBJ1-6; d_call: -; cdr3_aa: CAWSGVLQRNSPLHF; cdr3_nt: TGTGCCTGGAGTGGTGTCCTGCAGCGGAATTCACCCCTCCACTTT
clone_size: -; v_call: TRBV20-1; j_call: TRBJ2-6; d_call: -; cdr3_aa: CSARAGARSGANVLTF; cdr3_nt: TGCAGTGCTAGAGCAGGGGCCCGCTCTGGGGCCAACGTCCTGACTTTC
clone_size: few; v_call: TRBV15; j_call: TRBJ1-2; d_call: TRBD1; cdr3_aa: CATSSPGTGEAYGYTF; cdr3_nt: TGTGCCACCAGCAGCCCCGGGACAGGGGAGGCCTATGGCTACACCTTC
clone_size: few; v_call: TRBV20-1; j_call: TRBJ2-4; d_call: -; cdr3_aa: CSAGPWDLAKNIQYF; cdr3_nt: TGCAGTGCTGGCCCATGGGACCTAGCCAAAAACATTCAGTACTTC
clone_size: many; v_call: TRBV28; j_call: TRBJ2-2; d_call: TRBD1; cdr3_aa: CASSFDRGAAGELFF; cdr3_nt: TGTGCCAGCAGTTTTGACAGGGGAGCCGCCGGGGAGCTGTTTTTT
clone_size: few; v_call: TRBV20-1; j_call: TRBJ2-3; d_call: TRBD2; cdr3_aa: CSARDLAGPPDTQYF; cdr3_nt: TGCAGTGCTAGAGACCTAGCGGGACCTCCGGATACGCAGTATTTT
clone_size: few; v_call: TRBV24-1; j_call: TRBJ2-1; d_call: TRBD1; cdr3_aa: CATSDYGQGRNEQFF; cdr3_nt: TGTGCCACCAGTGATTATGGACAGGGGCGCAATGAGCAGTTCTTC
clone_size: few; v_call: TRBV7-2; j_call: TRBJ2-7; d_call: TRBD1; cdr3_aa: CASSLEGTDYYEQYF; cdr3_nt: TGTGCCAGCAGCTTAGAAGGGACAGATTACTACGAGCAGTACTTC
clone_size: many; v_call: TRBV10-3; j_call: TRBJ1-1; d_call: TRBD1; cdr3_aa: CAISEGQGRVNTEAFF; cdr3_nt: TGTGCCATCAGTGAAGGACAGGGAAGGGTGAACACTGAAGCTTTCTTT
clone_size: few; v_call: TRBV25-1; j_call: TRBJ1-2; d_call: -; cdr3_aa: CASSGADSPNYGYTF; cdr3_nt: TGTGCCAGCAGTGGCGCGGACAGCCCTAACTATGGCTACACCTTC
clone_size: few; v_call: TRBV5-1; j_call: TRBJ1-1; d_call: -; cdr3_aa: CASGTELDTEAFF; cdr3_nt: TGCGCCAGCGGGACGGAGTTGGACACTGAAGCTTTCTTT
clone_size: -; v_call: TRBV12-3/TRBV12-4; j_call: TRBJ2-5; d_call: -; cdr3_aa: CASRGGNLKETQYF; cdr3_nt: TGTGCCAGCAGGGGGGGTAACTTAAAAGAGACCCAGTACTTC
clone_size: many; v_call: TRBV4-1; j_call: TRBJ1-6; d_call: TRBD1; cdr3_aa: CASSLGQGVPLHF; cdr3_nt: TGCGCCAGCAGCCTGGGACAGGGGGTACCCCTCCACTTT
clone_size: -; v_call: TRBV28; j_call: TRBJ1-3; d_call: -; cdr3_aa: CASSSGGGHSGNTIYF; cdr3_nt: TGTGCCAGCAGCTCTGGTGGCGGCCACTCTGGAAACACCATATATTTT
clone_size: many; v_call: TRBV5-1; j_call: TRBJ2-7; d_call: TRBD1; cdr3_aa: CASSLKDREPYEQYF; cdr3_nt: TGCGCCAGCAGCTTAAAGGACAGGGAACCCTACGAGCAGTACTTC
clone_size: many; v_call: TRBV29-1; j_call: TRBJ1-1; d_call: TRBD1; cdr3_aa: CSVLGQGNTEAFF; cdr3_nt: TGCAGCGTGCTAGGACAGGGGAACACTGAAGCTTTCTTT
clone_size: -; v_call: TRBV20-1; j_call: TRBJ2-7; d_call: TRBD2; cdr3_aa: CSASSAGGFYEQYF; cdr3_nt: TGCAGTGCTAGCTCAGCGGGGGGTTTTTACGAGCAGTACTTC
clone_size: many; v_call: TRBV6-2/TRBV6-3; j_call: TRBJ2-1; d_call: -; cdr3_aa: CASSRWGDGFDEQFF; cdr3_nt: TGTGCCAGCAGCCGGTGGGGCGACGGATTTGATGAGCAGTTCTTC
clone_size: -; v_call: TRBV7-2; j_call: TRBJ2-7; d_call: -; cdr3_aa: CASSPTIVHEQYF; cdr3_nt: TGTGCCAGCAGTCCAACCATCGTTCACGAGCAGTACTTC
clone_size: many; v_call: TRBV20-1; j_call: TRBJ2-5; d_call: -; cdr3_aa: CSADPSETQYF; cdr3_nt: TGCAGTGCGGACCCCTCGGAGACCCAGTACTTC
clone_size: -; v_call: TRBV5-5; j_call: TRBJ2-4; d_call: -; cdr3_aa: CASSTGTAKNIQYF; cdr3_nt: TGTGCCAGCAGCACAGGGACAGCCAAAAACATTCAGTACTTC